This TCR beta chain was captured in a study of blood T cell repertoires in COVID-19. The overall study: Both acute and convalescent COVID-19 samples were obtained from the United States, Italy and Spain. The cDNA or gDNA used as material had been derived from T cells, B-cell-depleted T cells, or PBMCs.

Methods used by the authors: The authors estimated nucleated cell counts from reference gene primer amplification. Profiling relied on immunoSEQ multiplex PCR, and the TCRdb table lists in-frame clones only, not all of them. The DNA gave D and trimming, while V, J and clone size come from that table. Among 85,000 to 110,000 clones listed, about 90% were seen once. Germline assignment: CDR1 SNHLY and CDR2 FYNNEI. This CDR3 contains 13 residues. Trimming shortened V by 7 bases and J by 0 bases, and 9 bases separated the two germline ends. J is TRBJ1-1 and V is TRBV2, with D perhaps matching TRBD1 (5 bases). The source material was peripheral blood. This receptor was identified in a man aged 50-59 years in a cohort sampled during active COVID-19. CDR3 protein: CASNAGMNTEAFF. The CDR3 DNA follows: TGTGCCAGCAATGCAGGGATGAACACTGAAGCTTTCTTT. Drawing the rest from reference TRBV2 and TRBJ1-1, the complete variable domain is EPEVTQTPSHQVTQMGQEVILRCVPISNHLYFYWYRQILGQKVEFLVSFYNNEISEKSEIFDDQFSVERPDGSNFTLKIRSTKLEDSAMYFCASNAGMNTEAFFGQGTRLTVV.